One sample yielded the 7 T cell receptor beta chains listed below, sequenced in a study of a mutant IDH1 vaccine in newly diagnosed glioma. The protocol was immunoSEQ multiplex PCR, while the TCRdb copy is restricted to in-frame clones and leaves out a portion. The table includes tens of thousands of clones, roughly 80% detected once. Time point denoted: baseline, week 1 (first vaccination visit). Specified treatment: pre-vaccination baseline after standard-of-care therapy. The sequenced sample was PBMCs, obtained from a glioma patient treated with radiotherapy, temozolomide or both. All receptors derive from a man in his late teens or twenties with glioma.

The chain has TRBV6-6 and TRBJ1-2, with TRBD1 as a possible D gene (6 bases). V dropped 4 bases and J dropped 0 bases, with 12 bases sitting between them. The germline gives CDR1 MNHNY, CDR2 SVGAGI (reference sequence). CDR3 size: 15 residues. For the CDR3, the DNA is TGTGCCAGCAGTTTAAGGACAGTTTCTAACTATGGCTACACCTTC. Protein sequence: CASSLRTVSNYGYTF.

CDR3 region: CATSRGIEAGSANYGYTF. In DNA form, the CDR3 reads TGTGCCACCAGCAGAGGCATAGAAGCGGGCTCGGCTAACTATGGCTACACCTTC. This rearrangement joins TRBV15 to TRBJ1-2; D gene ambiguous. Trimming stripped 1 base from V and 0 bases from J, with 18 bases between. This CDR3 spans 18 amino acids. The germline V gene encodes CDR1 LNHNV and CDR2 YYDKDF (reference sequence).

The chain joins TRBV7-3 to TRBJ1-2, with D hard to call. The germline gives CDR1 SGHTA, CDR2 FQGTGA. The CDR3 extends over 15 amino acids. V was cut by 0 bases and J by 4 bases, with 12 bases left in between. CDR3 coding DNA: TGTGCCAGCAGCTTAACTGGGGATACGGTCTATGGCTACACCTTC. Residues: CASSLTGDTVYGYTF.

V usage is TRBV29-1 and J usage is TRBJ2-7; D not resolved. CDR3 length: 11 amino acids. Between the trimmed V and J ends, which lost 5 bases and 0 bases, there was a span of 5 bases. CDR1 is SQVTM, CDR2 ANQGSEA, per germline. The CDR3, as DNA: TGCAGCGTTTATAACTCCTACGAGCAGTACTTC. Its protein product is CSVYNSYEQYF.

The genes are TRBV5-4 and TRBJ2-3; D is ambiguous. The CDR3 has 13 residues. The V end was cut by 4 bases, the J end by 0 bases, with 6 bases between. Germline CDR1 and CDR2: SGHNT and YYREEE (reference sequence). The CDR3 DNA sequence: TGTGCCAGCAGCCGATCTAGCACAGATACGCAGTATTTT. Protein: CASSRSSTDTQYF.

The chain recombines TRBV29-1 with TRBJ2-2; D is possibly TRBD1 (5 bases). Trimming took off 3 bases at V and 7 bases at J, with 15 bases between the two ends. Germline V gene sequence: CDR1 SQVTM, CDR2 ANQGSEA. This CDR3 spans 14 amino acids. The chain's CDR3 is CSVDKRAGRGELFF. In DNA, the CDR3 is TGCAGCGTTGATAAAAGGGCAGGGCGCGGGGAGCTGTTTTTT.

The chain combines TRBV2 with TRBJ2-7; the D is unclear. Germline assignment: CDR1 SNHLY and CDR2 FYNNEI. V lost 4 bases to trimming and J lost 3 bases, with 10 bases between them. The length of the CDR3 is 13 residues. CDR3 nucleotides: TGTGCCAGCAGTGTGGGCAGGCTCTACGAGCAGTACTTC. Translating gives CASSVGRLYEQYF.